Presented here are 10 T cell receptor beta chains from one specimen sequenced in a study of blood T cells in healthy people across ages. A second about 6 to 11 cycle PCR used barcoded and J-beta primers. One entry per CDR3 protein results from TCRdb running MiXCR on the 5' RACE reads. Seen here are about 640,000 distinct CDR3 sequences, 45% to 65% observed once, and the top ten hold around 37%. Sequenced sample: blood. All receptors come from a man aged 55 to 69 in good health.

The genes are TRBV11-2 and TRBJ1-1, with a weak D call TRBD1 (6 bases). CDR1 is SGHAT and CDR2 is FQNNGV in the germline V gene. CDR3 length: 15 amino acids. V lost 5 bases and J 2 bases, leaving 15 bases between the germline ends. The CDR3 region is CASSQLGHSNTEAFF. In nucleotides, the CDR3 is TGTGCCAGCAGCCAGCTGGGACACTCAAACACTGAAGCTTTCTTT.

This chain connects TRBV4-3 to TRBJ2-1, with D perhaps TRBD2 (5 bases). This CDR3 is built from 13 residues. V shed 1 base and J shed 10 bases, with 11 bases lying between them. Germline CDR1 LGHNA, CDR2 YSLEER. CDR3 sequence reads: CASSQGRRTEQFF. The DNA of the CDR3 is TGCGCCAGCAGCCAAGGGAGGCGAACGGAGCAGTTCTTC.

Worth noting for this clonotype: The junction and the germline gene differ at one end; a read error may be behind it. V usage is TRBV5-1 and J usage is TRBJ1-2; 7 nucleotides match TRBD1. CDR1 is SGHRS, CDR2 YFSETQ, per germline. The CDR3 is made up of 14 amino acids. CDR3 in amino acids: CASSPGTALGGCTF. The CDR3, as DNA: TGCGCCAGCAGCCCCGGGACAGCCCTCGGGGGCTGCACCTTC. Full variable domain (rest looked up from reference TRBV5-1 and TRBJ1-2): KAGVTQTPRYLIKTRGQQVTLSCSPISGHRSVSWYQQTPGQGLQFLFEYFSETQRNKGNFPGRFSGRQFSNSRSEMNVSTLELGDSALYLCASSPGTALGGCTFGSGTRLTVV.

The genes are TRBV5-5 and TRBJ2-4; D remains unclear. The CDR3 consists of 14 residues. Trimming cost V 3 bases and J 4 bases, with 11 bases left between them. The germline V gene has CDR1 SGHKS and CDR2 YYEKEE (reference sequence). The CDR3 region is CASSSEPHKNIQYF. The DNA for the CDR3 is TGTGCCAGCAGCTCGGAGCCCCATAAAAACATTCAGTACTTC. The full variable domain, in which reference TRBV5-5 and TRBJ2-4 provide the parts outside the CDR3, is DAGVTQSPTHLIKTRGQQVTLRCSPISGHKSVSWYQQVLGQGPQFIFQYYEKEERGRGNFPDRFSARQFPNYSSELNVNALLLGDSALYLCASSSEPHKNIQYFGAGTRLSVL.

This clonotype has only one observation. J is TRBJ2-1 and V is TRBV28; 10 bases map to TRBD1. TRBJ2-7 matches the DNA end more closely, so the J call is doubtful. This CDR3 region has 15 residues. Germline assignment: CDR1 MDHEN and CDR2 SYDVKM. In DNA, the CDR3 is TGTGCCAGCACCATCCGGGACAGGGGAAACAATGAGCAGTACTTC. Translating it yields CASTIRDRGNNEQYF.

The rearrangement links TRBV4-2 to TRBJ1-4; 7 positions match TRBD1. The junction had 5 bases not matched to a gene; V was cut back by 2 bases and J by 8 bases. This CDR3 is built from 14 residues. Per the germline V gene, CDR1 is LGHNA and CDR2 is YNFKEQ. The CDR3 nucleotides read TGTGCCAGCAGCCAAACAGGGGTAGGAGAAAAACTGTTTTTT. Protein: CASSQTGVGEKLFF.

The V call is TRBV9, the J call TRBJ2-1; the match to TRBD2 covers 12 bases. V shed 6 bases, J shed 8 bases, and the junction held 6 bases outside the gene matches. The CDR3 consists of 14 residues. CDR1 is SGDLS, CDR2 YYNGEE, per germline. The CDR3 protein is CASTSGGALDEQFF. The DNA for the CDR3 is TGTGCCAGCACTAGCGGGGGGGCTTTGGATGAGCAGTTCTTC. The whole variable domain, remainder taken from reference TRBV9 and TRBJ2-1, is DSGVTQTPKHLITATGQRVTLRCSPRSGDLSVYWYQQSLDQGLQFLIQYYNGEERAKGNILERFSAQQFPDLHSELNLSSLELGDSALYFCASTSGGALDEQFFGPGTRLTVL.

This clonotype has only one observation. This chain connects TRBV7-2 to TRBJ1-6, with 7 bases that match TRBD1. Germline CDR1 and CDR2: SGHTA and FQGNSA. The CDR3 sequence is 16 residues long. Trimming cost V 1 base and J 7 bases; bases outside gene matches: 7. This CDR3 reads CASSLVGRGRNSPLHF. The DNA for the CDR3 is TGTGCCAGCAGCTTAGTCGGCAGGGGGAGGAATTCACCCCTCCACTTT.

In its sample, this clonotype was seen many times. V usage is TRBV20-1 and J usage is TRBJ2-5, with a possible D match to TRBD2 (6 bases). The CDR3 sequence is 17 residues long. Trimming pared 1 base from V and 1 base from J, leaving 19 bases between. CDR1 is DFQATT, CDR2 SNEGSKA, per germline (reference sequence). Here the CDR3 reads CSARGPELAPGQETQYF. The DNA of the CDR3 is TGCAGTGCTAGAGGCCCCGAACTAGCCCCCGGCCAAGAGACCCAGTACTTC.

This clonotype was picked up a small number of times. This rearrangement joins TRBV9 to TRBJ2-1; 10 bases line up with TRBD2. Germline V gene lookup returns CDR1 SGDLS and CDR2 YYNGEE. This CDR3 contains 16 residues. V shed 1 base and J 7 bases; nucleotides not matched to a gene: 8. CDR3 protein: CASSVLTSGSRNEQFF. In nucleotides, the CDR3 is TGTGCCAGCAGCGTATTGACTAGCGGGTCTAGGAATGAGCAGTTCTTC.